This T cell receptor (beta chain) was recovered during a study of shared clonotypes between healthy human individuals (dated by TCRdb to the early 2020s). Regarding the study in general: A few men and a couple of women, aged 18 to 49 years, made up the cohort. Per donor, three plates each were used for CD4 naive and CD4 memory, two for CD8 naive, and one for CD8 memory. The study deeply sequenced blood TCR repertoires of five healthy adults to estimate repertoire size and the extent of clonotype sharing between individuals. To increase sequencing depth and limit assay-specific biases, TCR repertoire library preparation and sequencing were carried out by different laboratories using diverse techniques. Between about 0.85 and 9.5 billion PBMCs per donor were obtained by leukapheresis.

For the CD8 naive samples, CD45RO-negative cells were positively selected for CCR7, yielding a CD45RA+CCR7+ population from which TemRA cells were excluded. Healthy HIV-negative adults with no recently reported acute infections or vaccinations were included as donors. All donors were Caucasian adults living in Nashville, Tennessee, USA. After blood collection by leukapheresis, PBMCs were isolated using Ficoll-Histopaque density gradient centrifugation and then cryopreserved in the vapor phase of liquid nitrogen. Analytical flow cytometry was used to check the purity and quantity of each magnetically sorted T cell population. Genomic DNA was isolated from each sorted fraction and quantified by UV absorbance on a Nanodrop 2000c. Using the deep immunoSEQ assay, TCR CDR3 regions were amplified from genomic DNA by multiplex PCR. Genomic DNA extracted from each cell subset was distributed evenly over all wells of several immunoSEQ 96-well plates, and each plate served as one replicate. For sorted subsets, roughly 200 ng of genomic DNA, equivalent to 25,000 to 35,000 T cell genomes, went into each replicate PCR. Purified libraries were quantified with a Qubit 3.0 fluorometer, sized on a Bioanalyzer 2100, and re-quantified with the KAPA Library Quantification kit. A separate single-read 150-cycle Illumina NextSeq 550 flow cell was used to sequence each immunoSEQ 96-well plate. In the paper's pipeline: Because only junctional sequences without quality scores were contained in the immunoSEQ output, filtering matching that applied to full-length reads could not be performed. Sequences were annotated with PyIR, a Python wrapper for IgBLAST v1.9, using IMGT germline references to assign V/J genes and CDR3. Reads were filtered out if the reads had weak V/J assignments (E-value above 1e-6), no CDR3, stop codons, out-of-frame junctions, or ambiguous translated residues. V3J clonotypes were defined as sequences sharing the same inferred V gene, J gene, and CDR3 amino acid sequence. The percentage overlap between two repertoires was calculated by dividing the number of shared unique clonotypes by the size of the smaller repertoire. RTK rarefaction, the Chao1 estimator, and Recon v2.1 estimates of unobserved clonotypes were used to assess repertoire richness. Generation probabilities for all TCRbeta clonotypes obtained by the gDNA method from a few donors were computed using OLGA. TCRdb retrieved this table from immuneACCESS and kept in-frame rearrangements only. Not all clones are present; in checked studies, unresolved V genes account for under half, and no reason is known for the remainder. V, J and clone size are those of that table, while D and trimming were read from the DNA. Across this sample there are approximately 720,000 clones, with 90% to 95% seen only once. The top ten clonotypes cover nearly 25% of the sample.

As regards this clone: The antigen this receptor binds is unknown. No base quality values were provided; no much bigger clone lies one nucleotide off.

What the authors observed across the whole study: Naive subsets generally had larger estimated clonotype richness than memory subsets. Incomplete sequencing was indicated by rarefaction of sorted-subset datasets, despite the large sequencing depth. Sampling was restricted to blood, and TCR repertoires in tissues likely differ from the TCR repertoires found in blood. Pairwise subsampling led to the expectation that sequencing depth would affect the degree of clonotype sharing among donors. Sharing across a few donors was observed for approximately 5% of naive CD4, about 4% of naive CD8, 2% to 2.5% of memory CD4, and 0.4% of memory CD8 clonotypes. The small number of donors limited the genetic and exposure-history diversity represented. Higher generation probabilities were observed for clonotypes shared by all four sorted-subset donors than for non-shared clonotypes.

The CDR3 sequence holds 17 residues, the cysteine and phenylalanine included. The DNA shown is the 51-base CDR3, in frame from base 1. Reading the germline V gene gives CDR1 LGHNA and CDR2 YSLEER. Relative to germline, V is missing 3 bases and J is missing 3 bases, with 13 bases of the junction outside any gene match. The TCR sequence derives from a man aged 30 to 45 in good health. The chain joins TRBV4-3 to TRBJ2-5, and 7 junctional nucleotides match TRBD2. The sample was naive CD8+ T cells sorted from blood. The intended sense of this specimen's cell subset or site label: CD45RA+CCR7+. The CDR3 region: CASSHALGAGPKETQYF. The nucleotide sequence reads TGCGCCAGCAGCCATGCTCTCGGAGCGGGACCGAAAGAGACCCAGTACTTC.